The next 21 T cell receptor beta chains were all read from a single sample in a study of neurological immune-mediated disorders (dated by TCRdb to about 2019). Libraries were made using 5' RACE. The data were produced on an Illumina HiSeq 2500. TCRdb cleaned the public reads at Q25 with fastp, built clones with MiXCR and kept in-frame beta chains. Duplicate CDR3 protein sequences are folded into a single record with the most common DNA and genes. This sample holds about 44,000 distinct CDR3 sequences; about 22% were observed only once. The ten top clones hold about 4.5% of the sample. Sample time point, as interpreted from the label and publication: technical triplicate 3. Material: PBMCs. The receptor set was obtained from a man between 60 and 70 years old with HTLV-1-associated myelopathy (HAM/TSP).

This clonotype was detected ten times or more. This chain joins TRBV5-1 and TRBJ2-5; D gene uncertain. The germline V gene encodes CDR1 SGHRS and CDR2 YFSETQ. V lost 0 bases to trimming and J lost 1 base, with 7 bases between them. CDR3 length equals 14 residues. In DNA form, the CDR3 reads TGCGCCAGCAGCTTGGATTCCGGCCAAGAGACCCAGTACTTC. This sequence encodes CASSLDSGQETQYF.

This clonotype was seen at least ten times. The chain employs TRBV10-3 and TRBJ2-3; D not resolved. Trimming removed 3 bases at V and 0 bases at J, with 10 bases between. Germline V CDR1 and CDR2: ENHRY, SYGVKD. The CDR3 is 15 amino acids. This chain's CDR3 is CAISDGPISTDTQYF. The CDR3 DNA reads TGTGCCATCAGTGATGGCCCGATTAGCACAGATACGCAGTATTTT.

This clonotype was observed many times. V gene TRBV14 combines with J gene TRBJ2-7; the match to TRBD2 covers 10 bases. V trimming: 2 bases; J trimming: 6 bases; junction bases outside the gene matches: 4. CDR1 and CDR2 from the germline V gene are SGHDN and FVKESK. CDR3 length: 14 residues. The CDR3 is CASSQLAGVGEQYF. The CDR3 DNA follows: TGTGCCAGCAGCCAACTAGCGGGGGTCGGCGAGCAGTACTTC.

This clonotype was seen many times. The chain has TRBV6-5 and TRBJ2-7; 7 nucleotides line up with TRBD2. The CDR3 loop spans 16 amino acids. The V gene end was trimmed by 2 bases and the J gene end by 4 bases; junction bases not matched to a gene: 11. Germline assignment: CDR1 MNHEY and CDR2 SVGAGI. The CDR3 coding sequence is TGTGCCAGCAGTTACGGGGGGGGGGTGCTACCTTACGAGCAGTACTTC. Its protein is CASSYGGGVLPYEQYF.

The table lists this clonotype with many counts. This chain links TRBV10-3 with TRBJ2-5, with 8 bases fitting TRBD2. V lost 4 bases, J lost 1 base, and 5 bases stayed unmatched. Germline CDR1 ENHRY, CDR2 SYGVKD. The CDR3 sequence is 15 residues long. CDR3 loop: CAISAREGPQETQYF. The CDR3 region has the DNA TGTGCCATCAGTGCCCGGGAGGGCCCCCAAGAGACCCAGTACTTC.

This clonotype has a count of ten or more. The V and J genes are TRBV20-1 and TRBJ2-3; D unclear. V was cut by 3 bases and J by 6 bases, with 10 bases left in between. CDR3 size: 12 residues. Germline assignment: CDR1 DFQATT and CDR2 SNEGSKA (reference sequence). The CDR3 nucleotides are TGCAGTGCTAGGGGATCTGGCGATACGCAGTATTTT. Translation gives CSARGSGDTQYF.

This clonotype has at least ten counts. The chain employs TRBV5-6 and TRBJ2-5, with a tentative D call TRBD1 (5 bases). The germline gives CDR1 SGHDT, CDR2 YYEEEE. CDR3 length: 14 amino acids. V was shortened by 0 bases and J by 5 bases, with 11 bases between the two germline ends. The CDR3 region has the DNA TGTGCCAGCAGCTTGGGACAGCCGAGGGAGACCCAGTACTTC. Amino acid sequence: CASSLGQPRETQYF.

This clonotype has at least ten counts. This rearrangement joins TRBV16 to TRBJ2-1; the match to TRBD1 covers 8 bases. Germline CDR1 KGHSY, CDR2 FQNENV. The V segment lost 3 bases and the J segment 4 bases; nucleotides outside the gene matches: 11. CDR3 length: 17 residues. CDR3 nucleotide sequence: TGTGCCAGCAGCCAGCCCCAGGGGGCGGGGAGTTACAATGAGCAGTTCTTC. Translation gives CASSQPQGAGSYNEQFF.

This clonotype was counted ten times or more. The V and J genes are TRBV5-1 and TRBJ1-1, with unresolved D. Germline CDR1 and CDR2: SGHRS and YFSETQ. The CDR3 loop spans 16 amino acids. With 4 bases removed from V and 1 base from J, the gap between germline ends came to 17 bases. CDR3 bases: TGCGCCAGCAGCATTCGGGCAGCCAAATCGAACACTGAAGCTTTCTTT. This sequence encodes CASSIRAAKSNTEAFF.

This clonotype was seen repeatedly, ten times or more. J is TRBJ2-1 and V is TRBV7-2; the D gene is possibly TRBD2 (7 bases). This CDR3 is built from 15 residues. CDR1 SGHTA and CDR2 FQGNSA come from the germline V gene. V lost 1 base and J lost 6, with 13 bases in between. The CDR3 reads CASSLVKGGPNEQFF. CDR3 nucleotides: TGTGCCAGCAGCTTAGTCAAGGGGGGGCCCAATGAGCAGTTCTTC.

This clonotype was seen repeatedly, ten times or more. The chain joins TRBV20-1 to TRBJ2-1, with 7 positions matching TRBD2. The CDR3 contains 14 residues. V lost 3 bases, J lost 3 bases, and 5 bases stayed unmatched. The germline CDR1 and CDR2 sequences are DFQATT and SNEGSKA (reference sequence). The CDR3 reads CSARLSGFYNEQFF. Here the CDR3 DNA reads TGCAGTGCTAGGCTTAGCGGGTTCTACAATGAGCAGTTCTTC.

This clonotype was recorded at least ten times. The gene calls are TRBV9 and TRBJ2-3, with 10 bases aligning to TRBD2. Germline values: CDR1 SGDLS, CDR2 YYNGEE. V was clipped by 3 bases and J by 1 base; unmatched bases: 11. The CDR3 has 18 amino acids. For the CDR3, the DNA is TGTGCCAGCAGCGACATAAAGCGGGAGGGCCAAGGCACAGATACGCAGTATTTT. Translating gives CASSDIKREGQGTDTQYF.

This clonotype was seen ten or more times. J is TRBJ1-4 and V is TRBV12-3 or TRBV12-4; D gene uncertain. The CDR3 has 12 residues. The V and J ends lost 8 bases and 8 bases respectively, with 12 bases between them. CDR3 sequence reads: CASARGSEKLFF. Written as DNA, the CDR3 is TGTGCCAGCGCCAGAGGTTCGGAAAAACTGTTTTTT.

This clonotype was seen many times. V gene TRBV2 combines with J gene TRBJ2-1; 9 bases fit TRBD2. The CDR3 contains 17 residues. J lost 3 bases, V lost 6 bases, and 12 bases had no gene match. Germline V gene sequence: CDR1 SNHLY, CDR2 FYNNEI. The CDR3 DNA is TGTGCCAGCAGGTTCCCTCGACTAGCGGACCACTACAATGAGCAGTTCTTC. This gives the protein CASRFPRLADHYNEQFF. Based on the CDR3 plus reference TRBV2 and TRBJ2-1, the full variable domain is EPEVTQTPSHQVTQMGQEVILRCVPISNHLYFYWYRQILGQKVEFLVSFYNNEISEKSEIFDDQFSVERPDGSNFTLKIRSTKLEDSAMYFCASRFPRLADHYNEQFFGPGTRLTVL.

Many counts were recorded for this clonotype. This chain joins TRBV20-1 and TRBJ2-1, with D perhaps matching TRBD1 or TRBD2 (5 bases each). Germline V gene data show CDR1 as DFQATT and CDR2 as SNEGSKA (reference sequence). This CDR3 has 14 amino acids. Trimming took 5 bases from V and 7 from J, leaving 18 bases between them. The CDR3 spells CSAPSWGLGNEQFF. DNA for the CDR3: TGCAGTGCTCCCTCCTGGGGGTTAGGGAATGAGCAGTTCTTC.

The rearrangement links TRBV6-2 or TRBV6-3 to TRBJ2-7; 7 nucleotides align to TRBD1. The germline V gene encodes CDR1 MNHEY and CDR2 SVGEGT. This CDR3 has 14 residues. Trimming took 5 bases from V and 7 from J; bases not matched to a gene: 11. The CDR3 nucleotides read TGTGCCAGCAGTACGGGACAGCCCCTAGGAGAGCAGTACTTC. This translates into CASSTGQPLGEQYF.

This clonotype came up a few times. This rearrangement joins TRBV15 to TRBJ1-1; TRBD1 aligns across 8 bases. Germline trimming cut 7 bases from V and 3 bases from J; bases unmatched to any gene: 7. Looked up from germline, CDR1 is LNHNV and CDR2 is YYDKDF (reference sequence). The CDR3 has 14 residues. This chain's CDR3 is CATIRGPEYTEAFF. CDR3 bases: TGTGCCACCATCAGGGGGCCCGAGTACACTGAAGCTTTCTTT.

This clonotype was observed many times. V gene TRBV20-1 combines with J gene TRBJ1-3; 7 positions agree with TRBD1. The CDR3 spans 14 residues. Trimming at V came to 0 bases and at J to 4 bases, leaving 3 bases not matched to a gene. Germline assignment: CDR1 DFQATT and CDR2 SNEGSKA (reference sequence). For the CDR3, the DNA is TGCAGTGCTAGAGAAGGGACAGAAGGAAACACCATATATTTT. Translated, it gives CSAREGTEGNTIYF.

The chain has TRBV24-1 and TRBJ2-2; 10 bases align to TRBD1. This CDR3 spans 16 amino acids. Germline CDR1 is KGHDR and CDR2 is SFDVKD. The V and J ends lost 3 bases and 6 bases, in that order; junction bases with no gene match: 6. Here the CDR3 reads CATSDPGTGAAGELFF. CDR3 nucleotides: TGTGCCACCAGTGATCCCGGGACAGGGGCGGCCGGGGAGCTGTTTTTT.

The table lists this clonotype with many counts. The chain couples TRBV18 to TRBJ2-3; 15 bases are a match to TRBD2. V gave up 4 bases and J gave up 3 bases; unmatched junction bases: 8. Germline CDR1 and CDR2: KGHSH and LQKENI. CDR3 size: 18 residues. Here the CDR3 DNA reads TGTGCCAGCTCACGAAATCCCGGGACTAGCGGGAGGACAGATACGCAGTATTTT. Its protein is CASSRNPGTSGRTDTQYF.

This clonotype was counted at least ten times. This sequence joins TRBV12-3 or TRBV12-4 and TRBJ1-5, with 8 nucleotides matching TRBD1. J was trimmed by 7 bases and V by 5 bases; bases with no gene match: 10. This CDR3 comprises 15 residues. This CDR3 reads CASSPRTGLGQPQHF. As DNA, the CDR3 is TGTGCCAGCAGTCCAAGGACAGGGCTCGGGCAGCCCCAGCATTTT.